This T cell receptor (beta chain) appears in the sequencing data of a study of vaccination and CD4 T cells after COVID-19. Background on the study: Post-COVID draws came a median 101 days after diagnosis (range 35 to 161).

An Oncomine TCR Beta short-read assay was used to sequence the DNA from cultured CD4+ T cells. Genomic DNA was drawn out of CD4+ T cells grown in culture. TCRdb processed the PCR reads anew with MiXCR; each CDR3 protein has one entry. The sample has 20,000 to 25,000 distinct CDR3 sequences, under 45% seen once. Treatment given: approximately nine-day PBMC culture with coronavirus spike peptide pools or control peptides (ViraFEST assay). Following expansion of antigen-specific T cells with peptide pools, ViraFEST then sequenced TCRs. Nucleocapsid antibodies tested negative before and after vaccination in healthy vaccine recipients, excluding prior SARS-CoV-2 infection. Remarks on this clonotype: Its target is unknown.

The length of the CDR3 is 15 residues. Germline values: CDR1 KGHDR, CDR2 SFDVKD. V lost 8 bases to trimming and J lost 4 bases; unmatched junction nucleotides: 8. This clonotype originated in a human donor who received a COVID-19 vaccine. The sequencing used CD4+ T cells from blood, cultured in vitro, collected before SARS-CoV-2 vaccination. The chain combines TRBV24-1 with TRBJ2-2; 8 nucleotides match TRBD2. The CDR3 spells CATKDGRVGTGELFF. The CDR3 DNA sequence: TGTGCCACCAAGGACGGGAGGGTTGGCACCGGGGAGCTGTTTTTT.